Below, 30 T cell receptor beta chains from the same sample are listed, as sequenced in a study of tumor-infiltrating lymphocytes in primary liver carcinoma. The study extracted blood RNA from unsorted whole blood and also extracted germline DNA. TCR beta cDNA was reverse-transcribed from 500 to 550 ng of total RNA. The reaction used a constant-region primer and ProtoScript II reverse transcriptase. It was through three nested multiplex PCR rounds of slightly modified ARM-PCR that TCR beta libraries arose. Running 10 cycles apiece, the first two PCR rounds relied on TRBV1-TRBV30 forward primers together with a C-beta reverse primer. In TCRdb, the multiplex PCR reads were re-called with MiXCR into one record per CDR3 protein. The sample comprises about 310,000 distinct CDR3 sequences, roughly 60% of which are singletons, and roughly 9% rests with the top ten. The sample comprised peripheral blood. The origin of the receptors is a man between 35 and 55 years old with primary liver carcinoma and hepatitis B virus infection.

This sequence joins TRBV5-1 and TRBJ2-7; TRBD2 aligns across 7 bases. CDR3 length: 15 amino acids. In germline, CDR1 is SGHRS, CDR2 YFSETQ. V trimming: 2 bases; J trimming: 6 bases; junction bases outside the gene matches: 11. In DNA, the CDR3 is TGCGCCAGCAGCTTACGTACTAGCGCACAAGGCGAGCAGTACTTC. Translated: CASSLRTSAQGEQYF.

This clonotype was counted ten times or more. The CDR3 loop is CASRPGGSNTGELFF. Written as DNA, the CDR3 is TGTGCCAGCAGACCGGGAGGGTCTAACACCGGGGAGCTGTTTTTT. This chain connects TRBV6-5 to TRBJ2-2; 8 positions match TRBD2. This CDR3 has 15 amino acids. Germline loops: CDR1 MNHEY, CDR2 SVGAGI. The trim removed 6 bases at V and 2 bases at J, leaving 5 bases unmatched.

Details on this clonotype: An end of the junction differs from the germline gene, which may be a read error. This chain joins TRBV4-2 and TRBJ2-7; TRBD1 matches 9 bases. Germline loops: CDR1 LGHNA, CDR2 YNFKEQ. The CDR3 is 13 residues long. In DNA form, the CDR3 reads TGTGTCAGCAGCCAAGGACAGGGGTACGAGCAGTACTTC. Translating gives CVSSQGQGYEQYF.

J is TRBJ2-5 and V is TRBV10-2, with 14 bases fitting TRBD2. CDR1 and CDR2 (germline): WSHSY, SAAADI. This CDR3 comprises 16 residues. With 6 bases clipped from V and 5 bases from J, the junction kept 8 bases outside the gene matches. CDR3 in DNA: TGCGCCAGCAGGGGAAGAAGGACTAGCGGGAGGGAGACCCAGTACTTC. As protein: CASRGRRTSGRETQYF.

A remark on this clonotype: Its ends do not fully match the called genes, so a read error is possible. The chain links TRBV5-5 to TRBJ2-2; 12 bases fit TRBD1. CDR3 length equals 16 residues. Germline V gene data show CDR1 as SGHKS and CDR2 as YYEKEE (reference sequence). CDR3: CASRWDRGLGTGELFF. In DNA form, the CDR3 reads TGCGCCAGCCGTTGGGACAGGGGGCTAGGCACCGGGGAGCTGTTTTTT.

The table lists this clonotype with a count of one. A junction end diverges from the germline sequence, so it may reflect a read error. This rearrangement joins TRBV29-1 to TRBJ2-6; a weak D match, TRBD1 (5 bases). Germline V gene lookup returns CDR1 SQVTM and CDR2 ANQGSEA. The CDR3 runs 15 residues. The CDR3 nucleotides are TGCAGCGCTGCAGTGGGAAGAGCTGGGGCCAATGTCCTGACTTTC. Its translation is CSAAVGRAGANVLTF.

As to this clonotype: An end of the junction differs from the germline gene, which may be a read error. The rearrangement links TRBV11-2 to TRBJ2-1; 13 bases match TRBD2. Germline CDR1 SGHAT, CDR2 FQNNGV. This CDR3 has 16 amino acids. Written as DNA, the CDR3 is TGTGTCAGCAGCTTTGGGACTAGCGGGACGGGGCATGAGCAGTTCTTT. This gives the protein CVSSFGTSGTGHEQFF.

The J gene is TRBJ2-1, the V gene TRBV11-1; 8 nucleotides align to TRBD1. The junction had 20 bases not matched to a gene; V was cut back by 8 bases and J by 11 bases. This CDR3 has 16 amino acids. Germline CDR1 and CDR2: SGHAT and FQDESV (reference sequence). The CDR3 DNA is TGTGCCAGCGCCTCATCCCGAGACAGGGGCTTAAATAAGCAGTTCTTC. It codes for CASASSRDRGLNKQFF.

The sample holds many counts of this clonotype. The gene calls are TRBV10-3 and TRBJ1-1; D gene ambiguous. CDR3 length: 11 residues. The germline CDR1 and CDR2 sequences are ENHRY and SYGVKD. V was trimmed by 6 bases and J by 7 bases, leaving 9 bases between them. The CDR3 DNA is TGTGCCATCAGCGACGGCTTTGAAGCTTTCTTT. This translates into CAISDGFEAFF.

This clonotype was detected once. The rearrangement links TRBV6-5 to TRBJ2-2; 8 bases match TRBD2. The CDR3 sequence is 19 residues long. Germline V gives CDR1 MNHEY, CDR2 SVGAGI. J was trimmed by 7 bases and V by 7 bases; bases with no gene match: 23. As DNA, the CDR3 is TGTGCCAGCAAGGACTACGGGTCCTCGGGAGGGTCATTGGGCGGGGAGCTGTTTTTT. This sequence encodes CASKDYGSSGGSLGGELFF.

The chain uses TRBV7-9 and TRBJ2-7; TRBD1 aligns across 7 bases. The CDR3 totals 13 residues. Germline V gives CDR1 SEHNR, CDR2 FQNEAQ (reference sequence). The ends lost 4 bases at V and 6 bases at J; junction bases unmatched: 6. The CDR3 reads CASSSLGGPEQYF. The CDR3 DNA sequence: TGTGCCAGCAGCTCCCTAGGGGGCCCCGAGCAGTACTTC.

CDR3 protein: CASRYRRDANTEAFF. The CDR3 region has the DNA TGTGCCAGCAGGTACCGGAGGGACGCGAACACTGAAGCTTTCTTT. The rearrangement uses TRBV6-6 and TRBJ1-1, with a weak D call TRBD1 (5 bases). The germline V gene has CDR1 MNHNY and CDR2 SVGAGI (reference sequence). V shed 6 bases and J shed 1 base, with 15 bases lying between them. The CDR3 loop spans 15 amino acids.

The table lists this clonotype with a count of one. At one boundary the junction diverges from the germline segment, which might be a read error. The CDR3 coding sequence is TGTGCCATCAGTTTATTCGTGGGCATTCAGTACTTC. The encoded protein is CAISLFVGIQYF. The chain carries TRBV28 and TRBJ2-4; D not resolved. Germline assignment: CDR1 MDHEN and CDR2 SYDVKM. The CDR3 contains 12 residues.

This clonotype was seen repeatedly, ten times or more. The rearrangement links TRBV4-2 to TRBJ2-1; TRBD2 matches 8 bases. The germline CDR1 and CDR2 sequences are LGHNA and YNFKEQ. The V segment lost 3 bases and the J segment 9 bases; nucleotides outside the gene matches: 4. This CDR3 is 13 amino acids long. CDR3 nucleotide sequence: TGTGCCAGCAGCCAGGTAGCGGGAATTGAGCAGTTCTTC. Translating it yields CASSQVAGIEQFF.

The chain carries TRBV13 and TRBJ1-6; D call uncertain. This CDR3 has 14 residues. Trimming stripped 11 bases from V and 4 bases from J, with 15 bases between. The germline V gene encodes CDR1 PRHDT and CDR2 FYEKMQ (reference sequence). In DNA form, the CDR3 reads TGTGCCTGCAAACGGGCAGGTTATAATTCACCCCTCCACTTT. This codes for CACKRAGYNSPLHF.

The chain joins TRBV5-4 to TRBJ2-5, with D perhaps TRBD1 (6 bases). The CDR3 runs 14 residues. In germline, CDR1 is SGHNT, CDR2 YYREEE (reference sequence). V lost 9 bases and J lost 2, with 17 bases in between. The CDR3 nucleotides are TGTGCCACCACATCTGCGGACAGACAAGAGACCCAGTACTTC. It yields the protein CATTSADRQETQYF. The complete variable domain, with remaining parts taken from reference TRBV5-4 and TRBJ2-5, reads ETGVTQSPTHLIKTRGQQVTLRCSSQSGHNTVSWYQQALGQGPQFIFQYYREEENGRGNFPPRFSGLQFPNYSSELNVNALELDDSALYLCATTSADRQETQYFGPGTRLLVL.

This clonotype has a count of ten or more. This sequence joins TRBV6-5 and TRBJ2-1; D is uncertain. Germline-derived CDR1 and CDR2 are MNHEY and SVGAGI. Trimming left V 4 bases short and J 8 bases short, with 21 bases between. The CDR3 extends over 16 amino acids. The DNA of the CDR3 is TGTGCCAGCAGTTCGGGCCTTTACTCCAGCGTCGATGAGCAGTTCTTC. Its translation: CASSSGLYSSVDEQFF.

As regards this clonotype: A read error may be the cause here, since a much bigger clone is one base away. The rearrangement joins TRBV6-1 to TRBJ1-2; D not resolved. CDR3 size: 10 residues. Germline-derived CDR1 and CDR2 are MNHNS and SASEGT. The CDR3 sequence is CACSEVSYTF. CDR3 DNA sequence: TGTGCCTGCAGTGAAGTTAGCTACACCTTC.

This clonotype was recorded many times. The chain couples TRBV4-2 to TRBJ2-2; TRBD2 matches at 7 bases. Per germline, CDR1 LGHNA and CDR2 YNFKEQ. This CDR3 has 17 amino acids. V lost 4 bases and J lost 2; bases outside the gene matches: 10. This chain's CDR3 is CASSPRGGSLNTGELFF. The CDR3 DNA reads TGTGCCAGCAGCCCTAGGGGCGGGAGCCTAAACACCGGGGAGCTGTTTTTT.

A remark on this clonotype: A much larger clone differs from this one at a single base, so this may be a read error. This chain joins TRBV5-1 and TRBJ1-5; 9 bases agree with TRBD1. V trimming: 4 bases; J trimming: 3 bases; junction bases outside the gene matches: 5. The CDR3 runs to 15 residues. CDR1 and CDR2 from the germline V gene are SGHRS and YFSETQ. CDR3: CASSVGTGNNQPQHF. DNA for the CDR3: TGCGCCAGCAGCGTCGGGACAGGGAACAATCAGCCCCAGCATTTT.

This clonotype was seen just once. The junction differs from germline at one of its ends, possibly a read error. CDR3 region: CASSLRLGGGNERFF. CDR3 sequence (DNA): TGTGCCAGCAGCCTCCGCTTGGGGGGGGGCAATGAGCGGTTCTTC. The genes are TRBV5-6 and TRBJ2-1, with a tentative D call TRBD2 (7 bases). Germline V CDR1 and CDR2: SGHDT, YYEEEE. CDR3 length equals 15 residues.

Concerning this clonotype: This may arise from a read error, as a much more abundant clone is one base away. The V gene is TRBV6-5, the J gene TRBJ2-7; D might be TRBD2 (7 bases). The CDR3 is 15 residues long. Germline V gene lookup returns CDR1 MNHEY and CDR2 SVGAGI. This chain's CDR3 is CSSSNLFRGAHEQYF. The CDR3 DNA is TGTTCCAGCAGTAATCTCTTCCGGGGGGCCCACGAGCAGTACTTC.

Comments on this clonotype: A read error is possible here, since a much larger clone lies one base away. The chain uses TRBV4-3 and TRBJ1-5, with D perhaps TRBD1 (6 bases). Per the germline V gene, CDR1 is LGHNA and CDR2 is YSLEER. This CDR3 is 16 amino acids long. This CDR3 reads CASSQSLTGFNQSQHF. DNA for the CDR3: TGCGCCAGCAGCCAAAGCCTGACAGGATTCAATCAGTCCCAGCATTTT.

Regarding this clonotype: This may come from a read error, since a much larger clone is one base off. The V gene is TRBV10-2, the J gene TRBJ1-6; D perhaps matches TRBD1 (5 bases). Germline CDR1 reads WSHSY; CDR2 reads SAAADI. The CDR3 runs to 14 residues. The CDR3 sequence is CASSVRGDNSSLHF. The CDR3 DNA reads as TGCGCCAGCAGTGTTCGAGGGGATAATTCATCCCTCCACTTT.

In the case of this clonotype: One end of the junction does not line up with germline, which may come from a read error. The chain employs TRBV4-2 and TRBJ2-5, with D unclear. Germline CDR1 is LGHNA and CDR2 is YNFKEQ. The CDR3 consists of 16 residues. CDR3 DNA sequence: TGTGTCAGCAGCCAAGGCCAGGAGTTATACCAAGAGATCCAGTACTTC. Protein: CVSSQGQELYQEIQYF.

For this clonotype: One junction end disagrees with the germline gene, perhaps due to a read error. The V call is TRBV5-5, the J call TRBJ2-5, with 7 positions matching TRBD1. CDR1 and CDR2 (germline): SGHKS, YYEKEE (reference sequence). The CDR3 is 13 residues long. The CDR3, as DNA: TGTGCCAGCAGCTGGGGGACAGAAGAGACCCGGTACTTC. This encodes CASSWGTEETRYF. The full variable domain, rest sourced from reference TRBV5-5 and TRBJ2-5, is DAGVTQSPTHLIKTRGQQVTLRCSPISGHKSVSWYQQVLGQGPQFIFQYYEKEERGRGNFPDRFSARQFPNYSSELNVNALLLGDSALYLCASSWGTEETRYFGPGTRLLVL.

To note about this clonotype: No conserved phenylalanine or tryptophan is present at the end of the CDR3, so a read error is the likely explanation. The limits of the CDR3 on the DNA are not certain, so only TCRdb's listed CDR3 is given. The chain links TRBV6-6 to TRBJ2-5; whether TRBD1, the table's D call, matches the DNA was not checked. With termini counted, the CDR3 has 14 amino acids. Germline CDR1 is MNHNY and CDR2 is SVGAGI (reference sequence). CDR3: CASSRPGQGETKYL.

This CDR3 reads CASSPMGRSSGNTIYF. Written as DNA, the CDR3 is TGTGCCAGCAGCCCCATGGGACGGTCCTCTGGAAACACCATATATTTT. V and J are TRBV7-9 and TRBJ1-3, with D tentatively TRBD1 (5 bases). The CDR3 length is 16 residues. Trimming removed 5 bases from V and 0 bases from J, with 14 bases in between. Germline V gene data show CDR1 as SEHNR and CDR2 as FQNEAQ (reference sequence).

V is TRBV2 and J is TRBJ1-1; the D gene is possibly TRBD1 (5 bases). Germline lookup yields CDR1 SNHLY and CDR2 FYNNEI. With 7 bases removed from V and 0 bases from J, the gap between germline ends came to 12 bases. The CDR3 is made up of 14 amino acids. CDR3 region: CASKQAVMNTEAFF. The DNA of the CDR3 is TGTGCCAGCAAACAGGCGGTAATGAACACTGAAGCTTTCTTT.

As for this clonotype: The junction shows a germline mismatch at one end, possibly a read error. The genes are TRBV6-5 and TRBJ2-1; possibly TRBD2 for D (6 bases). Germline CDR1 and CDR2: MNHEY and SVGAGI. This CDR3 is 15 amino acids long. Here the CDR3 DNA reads TGTGCCAGCAGTTTTATGCTAGCGTCCTACAATGAGCAGCTCTTC. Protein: CASSFMLASYNEQLF.